This T cell receptor (beta chain) was profiled in a study of identical twins. From the 5' RACE reads, TCRdb called clonotypes with MiXCR, one entry per CDR3 protein. The sample includes 400,000 to 550,000 distinct CDR3 sequences, approximately 24% of them seen just once. The germline V gene encodes CDR1 ENHRY and CDR2 SYGVKD. V gave up 1 base and J gave up 5 bases, with 11 bases separating them. This CDR3 spans 14 amino acids. This clonotype was counted only a few times. These data were likewise used in another study, on T cells expressing NK-cell markers.

The origin of this receptor is a woman aged 18-35 years in good health. The sequenced material came from CD4+ T cells sorted from blood. The chain is built from TRBV10-3 and TRBJ1-1; D is ambiguous. CDR3 sequence: CAISEWRERTEAFF. DNA for the CDR3: TGTGCCATCAGTGAGTGGAGGGAGAGGACTGAAGCTTTCTTT.